This entry lists 14 T cell receptor beta chains sequenced from one sample in a study of blood T cell repertoires in COVID-19. Data came from immunoSEQ multiplex PCR; TCRdb stores just in-frame clones and leaves some out. The table has around 290,000 clones, 86% seen once. Sequenced: PBMCs or T cells enriched from blood (not recorded which). These receptors originate from a woman between 18 and 29 years old who had recovered from COVID-19.

The rearrangement uses TRBV4-3 and TRBJ2-2; 7 nucleotides agree with TRBD2. The CDR3 covers 16 residues. CDR1 is LGHNA and CDR2 is YSLEER in the germline V gene. After removal of 0 bases from V and 7 bases from J, the junction contained 8 bases not matched to a gene. CDR3 sequence reads: CASSQDLQGGSGELFF. Written as DNA, the CDR3 is TGCGCCAGCAGCCAAGATCTGCAGGGCGGGAGCGGGGAGCTGTTTTTT.

J is TRBJ2-3 and V is TRBV7-7, with 10 bases aligning to TRBD1. J gave up 4 bases and V 1 base, and 2 bases lay outside the gene matches. The germline V gene encodes CDR1 SSHAT and CDR2 FNYEAQ (reference sequence). The CDR3 extends over 15 amino acids. The DNA of the CDR3 is TGTGCCAGCAGCTTAGGGGGGACAGGGGCAGATACGCAGTATTTT. This translates into CASSLGGTGADTQYF. The full variable domain, its missing parts supplied by reference TRBV7-7 and TRBJ2-3, is GAGVSQSPRYKVTKRGQDVTLRCDPISSHATLYWYQQALGQGPEFLTYFNYEAQPDKSGLPSDRFSAERPEGSISTLTIQRTEQRDSAMYRCASSLGGTGADTQYFGPGTRLTVL.

The chain couples TRBV3-1 (or the pseudogene TRBV3-2) to TRBJ2-3; 8 nucleotides match TRBD2. Germline assignment: CDR1 LGHDT and CDR2 YNNKEL (reference sequence). V was pared by 4 bases and J by 5 bases, with 2 bases of the junction left unmatched. The CDR3 sequence is 13 residues long. The CDR3 bases are TGTGCCAGCAGCCGGCTAGCGGGAGATACGCAGTATTTT. Protein: CASSRLAGDTQYF.

The chain employs TRBV5-5 and TRBJ1-3; 10 bases line up with TRBD1. Unmatched junction bases numbered 6, after V lost 5 bases and J lost 4 bases. CDR1 is SGHKS, CDR2 YYEKEE, per germline (reference sequence). This CDR3 is 15 amino acids long. The CDR3 loop is CASRRQGATGNTIYF. CDR3 in DNA: TGTGCCAGCAGGCGACAGGGGGCGACCGGAAACACCATATATTTT. The complete variable domain, with remaining parts taken from reference TRBV5-5 and TRBJ1-3, reads DAGVTQSPTHLIKTRGQQVTLRCSPISGHKSVSWYQQVLGQGPQFIFQYYEKEERGRGNFPDRFSARQFPNYSSELNVNALLLGDSALYLCASRRQGATGNTIYFGEGSWLTVV.

V gene TRBV4-2 combines with J gene TRBJ2-1; 13 bases match TRBD2. This CDR3 spans 19 amino acids. Germline CDR1 LGHNA, CDR2 YNFKEQ. Trimming removed 4 bases from V and 0 bases from J; junction bases left unmatched: 9. The CDR3 reads CASSPGLAGVGSSYNEQFF. For the CDR3, the DNA is TGTGCCAGCAGCCCCGGACTAGCGGGAGTTGGCAGCTCCTACAATGAGCAGTTCTTC.

The rearrangement links TRBV7-9 to TRBJ2-5; D perhaps matches TRBD1 (5 bases). The ends were cut back, 8 bases at V and 5 bases at J, with 18 bases in the middle. This CDR3 contains 14 residues. In germline, CDR1 is SEHNR, CDR2 FQNEAQ (reference sequence). The CDR3 DNA is TGTGCCAGCGTTGGGGCAGGGCCCCGTGAGACCCAGTACTTC. It specifies CASVGAGPRETQYF. Filled out from reference TRBV7-9 and TRBJ2-5, the complete variable domain reads DTGVSQNPRHKITKRGQNVTFRCDPISEHNRLYWYRQTLGQGPEFLTYFQNEAQLEKSRLLSDRFSAERPKGSFSTLEIQRTEQGDSAMYLCASVGAGPRETQYFGPGTRLLVL.

This rearrangement joins TRBV15 to TRBJ2-3, with 12 positions matching TRBD2. With V trimmed by 2 bases and J by 6 bases, 9 bases remained unmatched. Per the germline V gene, CDR1 is LNHNV and CDR2 is YYDKDF (reference sequence). This CDR3 contains 17 residues. The CDR3 nucleotides are TGTGCCACCAGCAGACGTCTAGCGGGAGGGCCGGGGGATACGCAGTATTTT. This codes for CATSRRLAGGPGDTQYF.

This clone has just a few counts. The chain joins TRBV4-1 to TRBJ2-7, with D maybe TRBD2 (5 bases). Germline V gene lookup returns CDR1 MGHRA and CDR2 YSYEKL. V was shortened by 0 bases and J by 2 bases, with 8 bases between the two germline ends. This CDR3 is built from 14 residues. The CDR3 DNA sequence: TGCGCCAGCAGCCAAGAAGCGGCTGCCTACGAGCAGTACTTC. Amino acid sequence: CASSQEAAAYEQYF.

This clone has only one observation. The rearrangement joins TRBV11-3 to TRBJ2-7; 8 nucleotides agree with TRBD1. The trim removed 1 base at V and 3 bases at J, leaving 2 bases unmatched. CDR1 is SGHNT, CDR2 YENEEA, per germline. The CDR3 totals 14 residues. CDR3: CASSLGTGNYEQYF. CDR3 nucleotides: TGTGCCAGCAGCTTAGGGACAGGGAACTACGAGCAGTACTTC.

J is TRBJ2-5 and V is TRBV5-4, with 12 bases lining up with TRBD2. This CDR3 contains 17 residues. J lost 4 bases, V lost 4 bases, and 11 bases had no gene match. Germline V gene data show CDR1 as SGHNT and CDR2 as YYREEE (reference sequence). The CDR3 region has the DNA TGTGCCAGCAGCCCGAAAAAGACTAGCGGGAGTCGAGAGACCCAGTACTTC. Its translation is CASSPKKTSGSRETQYF.

The chain uses TRBV4-1 and TRBJ2-1; 7 bases align to TRBD2. CDR1 and CDR2 (germline): MGHRA, YSYEKL. V lost 4 bases to trimming and J lost 7 bases; unmatched junction nucleotides: 13. This CDR3 has 16 amino acids. CDR3 sequence: CASSPGGGGGRNEQFF. In DNA, the CDR3 is TGCGCCAGCAGCCCGGGGGGAGGTGGTGGTCGAAATGAGCAGTTCTTC.

V usage is TRBV6-2 or TRBV6-3 and J usage is TRBJ2-3, with TRBD1 identical over 7 bases. The length of the CDR3 is 15 residues. CDR1 and CDR2 (germline): MNHEY, SVGEGT. V trimming: 6 bases; J trimming: 2 bases; junction bases outside the gene matches: 8. The CDR3 DNA reads TGTGCCAGCAGATACAGGGGTATAAACACAGATACGCAGTATTTT. It codes for CASRYRGINTDTQYF.

V is TRBV2 and J is TRBJ1-1; D is unresolved. Trimming pared 4 bases from V and 4 bases from J, leaving 19 bases between. The CDR3 sequence is 16 residues long. Germline assignment: CDR1 SNHLY and CDR2 FYNNEI. CDR3 coding DNA: TGTGCCAGCAGTGCCCTCACTATCCAGACGGGCACTGAAGCTTTCTTT. Its translation is CASSALTIQTGTEAFF.

CDR3 protein: CASSLGTGNTDTQYF. The CDR3 nucleotides read TGTGCCAGCAGCTTAGGGACAGGGAACACAGATACGCAGTATTTT. The chain has TRBV5-6 and TRBJ2-3; TRBD1 aligns across 9 bases. This CDR3 comprises 15 residues. V dropped 2 bases and J dropped 2; count of bases not matched to a gene: 3. Germline loops: CDR1 SGHDT, CDR2 YYEEEE.